The entry below gives a single T cell receptor (beta chain) sequence along with its context. Germline CDR1 is DFQATT and CDR2 is SNEGSKA (reference sequence). The CDR3 is 14 amino acids. Deletions cut 4 bases from V and 1 base from J, with 10 bases between. TCRdb ran MiXCR on the RT-PCR reads and lists one entry per CDR3 protein. The sample comprises fewer than 800,000 distinct CDR3 sequences, 14% of which are singletons, and 3.6% rests with the top ten. This clonotype was sampled from a female donor in good health, serving as a healthy control. Sequences were obtained from memory CD4+ T cells from blood. This chain joins TRBV20-1 and TRBJ1-4; no clear D. In nucleotides, the CDR3 is TGCAGTGCTACCGACCAACTAACTAATGAAAAACTGTTTTTT. Its protein is CSATDQLTNEKLFF.